These T cell receptor beta chains were read from a single sample in a study of spatial heterogeneity in lung cancer. Each CDR3 protein gets one entry after TCRdb re-called the 5' RACE reads with MiXCR. The table has tens of thousands of distinct CDR3 sequences, approximately 20% seen once; the top ten hold 5% to 8%. The material was PBMCs, obtained at surgery. Receptor source: a male donor with early-stage non-small cell lung cancer. Each CDR3 is given with its conserved first and last residue. A D gene is named only where the DNA matches it firmly. Some rows have no size entry. The others give once, few or many, or a class for an expanded clone.

D	V	J	size	CDR3	DNA
TRBD2	TRBV7-2	TRBJ2-3	.	CASSLRGTSGRGDTQYF	TGTGCCAGCAGCCTCCGAGGGACTAGCGGGAGGGGAGATACGCAGTATTTT
TRBD2	TRBV6-6	TRBJ2-1	.	CASSRPGLAGPNEQFF	TGTGCCAGCAGCCGCCCGGGACTAGCGGGTCCCAATGAGCAGTTCTTC
.	TRBV6-1	TRBJ2-1	.	CASSERATRQYNEQFF	TGTGCCAGCAGTGAACGGGCCACAAGACAGTACAATGAGCAGTTCTTC
.	TRBV11-2	TRBJ2-1	.	CASSLDPLDLRGQFF	TGTGCCAGCAGCTTAGATCCCCTCGACCTTCGGGGGCAGTTCTTC
.	TRBV6-1	TRBJ2-7	few	CASRATGTTYEQYF	TGTGCCAGCAGGGCTACCGGGACAACCTACGAGCAGTACTTC
TRBD2	TRBV6-5	TRBJ2-6	.	CASSQTAGEGANVLTF	TGTGCCAGCAGTCAAACGGCGGGGGAAGGGGCCAACGTCCTGACTTTC
.	TRBV7-2	TRBJ2-2	.	CASTLDWNTGELFF	TGTGCCAGCACCCTCGACTGGAACACCGGGGAGCTGTTTTTT
.	TRBV20-1	TRBJ1-2	few	CSAYNPAGYGYTF	TGCAGTGCATATAACCCGGCCGGCTATGGCTACACCTTC
.	TRBV4-2	TRBJ1-1	many	CASSPTAGAINTEAFF	TGTGCCAGCAGCCCTACGGCTGGGGCTATAAACACTGAAGCTTTCTTT
.	TRBV10-3	TRBJ1-4	.	CAIRGDPNEKLFF	TGTGCCATCAGGGGAGATCCTAATGAAAAACTGTTTTTT
.	TRBV6-2/TRBV6-3	TRBJ2-1	.	CASRMTSIAYNEQFF	TGTGCCAGCCGCATGACTAGTATCGCCTACAATGAGCAGTTCTTC
.	TRBV7-2	TRBJ2-5	few	CASSLEGLKRETQYF	TGTGCCAGCAGCTTAGAGGGGCTAAAGCGTGAGACCCAGTACTTC
.	TRBV20-1	TRBJ2-4	few	CSARDHKLAKNIQYF	TGCAGTGCTAGAGATCACAAACTAGCCAAAAACATTCAGTACTTC
.	TRBV29-1	TRBJ2-2	many	CSVPQSSNTGELFF	TGCAGCGTTCCACAGAGTTCGAACACCGGGGAGCTGTTTTTT
.	TRBV7-7	TRBJ2-3	.	CGVGEQGTQYF	TGTGGGGTCGGAGAGCAGGGTACGCAGTATTTT
.	TRBV6-4	TRBJ2-6	many	CASSAGHSGANVLTF	TGTGCCAGCAGTGCAGGACACTCTGGGGCCAACGTCCTGACTTTC
.	TRBV20-1	TRBJ2-5	.	CSAKDQGETQYF	TGCAGTGCCAAGGACCAGGGGGAGACCCAGTACTTC
.	TRBV7-2	TRBJ1-2	.	CASSLIQALLINYGYTF	TGTGCCAGCAGCTTAATACAGGCCCTACTTATTAACTATGGCTACACCTTC
TRBD1	TRBV20-1	TRBJ1-1	.	CSARDEGADTEAFF	TGCAGTGCTAGAGATGAGGGGGCGGACACTGAAGCTTTCTTT
.	TRBV19	TRBJ2-3	few	CASSITRVSDTQYF	TGTGCCAGTAGTATAACCAGGGTGAGCGATACGCAGTATTTT
.	TRBV28	TRBJ2-7	few	CASSFYRREQYF	TGTGCCAGCAGTTTCTATCGGAGAGAGCAGTACTTC
TRBD1	TRBV5-8	TRBJ1-1	few	CASKDYRGTEAFF	TGTGCCAGCAAAGATTACAGGGGGACTGAAGCTTTCTTT
.	TRBV29-1	TRBJ1-1	many	CSARPQNTEAFF	TGCAGCGCTAGGCCACAGAACACTGAAGCTTTCTTT
TRBD2	TRBV5-1	TRBJ2-5	once	CASSRFSGNQETQYF	TGCGCCAGCAGCCGATTTAGCGGGAACCAAGAGACCCAGTACTTC
TRBD2	TRBV10-3	TRBJ2-7	many	CAIRSGTSEYEQYF	TGTGCCATCAGATCCGGGACTAGCGAATACGAGCAGTACTTC
.	TRBV24-1	TRBJ2-2	.	CATSEAGTANTGELFF	TGTGCCACCAGTGAAGCCGGGACCGCGAACACCGGGGAGCTGTTTTTT
.	TRBV5-6	TRBJ2-4	many	CASSRTGVAKNIQYF	TGTGCCAGCAGCCGTACGGGAGTAGCCAAAAACATTCAGTACTTC
.	TRBV30	TRBJ2-5	few	CAWSREGTQYF	TGTGCCTGGAGCCGGGAAGGGACCCAGTACTTC
.	TRBV28	TRBJ2-7	few	CASSSHRDEQYF	TGTGCCAGCAGTTCCCACAGGGATGAGCAGTACTTC